Following are 13 T cell receptor beta chains from one sample sequenced in a study of CD39 and CD103 CD8 tumor-infiltrating T cells. TCRdb keeps only in-frame clones here, not all; method: immunoSEQ multiplex PCR. The data contain under 4,000 clones, less than 65% of them singletons. Sequenced: CD39- CD103- CD8+ T cells sorted from the tumor. Subset meaning: CD103-CD39- double-negative CD45RA- CD8 T cells. These TCRs come from a human donor with head and neck squamous cell carcinoma.

This rearrangement joins TRBV6-1 to TRBJ2-7; D is undetermined. Germline CDR1 and CDR2: MNHNS and SASEGT. The V gene lost 1 base and the J gene lost 0 bases, with 10 bases spanning the gap. This CDR3 spans 15 amino acids. CDR3 coding DNA: TGTGCCAGCAGTGAAGGAGTAAGTCTCTCCTACGAGCAGTACTTC. Amino acid sequence: CASSEGVSLSYEQYF.

Sample share makes this clone medium-sized. This chain links TRBV2 with TRBJ2-7; weak D call: TRBD2 (5 bases). CDR3 length: 15 residues. Germline CDR1 reads SNHLY; CDR2 reads FYNNEI. The germline V and J ends were trimmed by 0 bases and 4 bases, with 13 bases remaining between them. CDR3 loop: CASSEARWQRYEQYF. In DNA, the CDR3 is TGTGCCAGCAGTGAAGCGCGGTGGCAGCGGTACGAGCAGTACTTC.

The genes are TRBV7-9 and TRBJ1-2, with D possibly being TRBD1 (6 bases). The CDR3 spans 14 residues. Trimming pared 10 bases from V and 4 bases from J, leaving 19 bases between. The germline V gene has CDR1 SEHNR and CDR2 FQNEAQ (reference sequence). The CDR3: CATQDRSKAYGYTF. CDR3 bases: TGTGCCACCCAGGACAGATCGAAGGCCTATGGCTACACCTTC.

The gene calls are TRBV7-3 and TRBJ2-7; either TRBD1 or TRBD2 may fit D (5 bases each). This CDR3 spans 15 amino acids. Per germline, CDR1 SGHTA and CDR2 FQGTGA. The V gene lost 1 base and the J gene lost 2 bases, with 12 bases spanning the gap. CDR3 coding DNA: TGTGCCAGCAGCTTAAACCCGGGGCCTACCTACGAGCAGTACTTC. Its translation is CASSLNPGPTYEQYF. Filled out from reference TRBV7-3 and TRBJ2-7, the complete variable domain reads GAGVSQTPSNKVTEKGKYVELRCDPISGHTALYWYRQSLGQGPEFLIYFQGTGAADDSGLPNDRFFAVRPEGSVSTLKIQRTERGDSAVYLCASSLNPGPTYEQYFGPGTRLTVT.

The rearrangement uses TRBV7-9 and TRBJ2-7; no reliable D call. The V gene's germline CDR1 is SEHNR and CDR2 FQNEAQ (reference sequence). The V gene lost 1 base and the J gene lost 7 bases, with 11 bases spanning the gap. The CDR3 spans 13 residues. CDR3 residues: CASSLVIRPEQYF. The DNA of the CDR3 is TGTGCCAGCAGCTTAGTAATCAGGCCAGAGCAGTACTTC. The variable domain in full, completed from reference TRBV7-9 and TRBJ2-7, reads DTGVSQNPRHKITKRGQNVTFRCDPISEHNRLYWYRQTLGQGPEFLTYFQNEAQLEKSRLLSDRFSAERPKGSFSTLEIQRTEQGDSAMYLCASSLVIRPEQYFGPGTRLTVT.

V gene TRBV7-6 combines with J gene TRBJ2-7; TRBD1 agrees at 8 bases. This CDR3 is 16 amino acids long. The germline V gene has CDR1 SGHVS and CDR2 FNYEAQ. V trimming: 2 bases; J trimming: 3 bases; junction bases outside the gene matches: 9. In nucleotides, the CDR3 is TGTGCCAGCAGCTTAAGGGGCGGGGACAGGAACTACGAGCAGTACTTC. It is translated as CASSLRGGDRNYEQYF.

In its sample, this clone was seen a few times. V and J are TRBV29-1 and TRBJ1-1; possibly TRBD1 for D (6 bases). The germline CDR1 and CDR2 sequences are SQVTM and ANQGSEA. V was cut by 8 bases and J by 3 bases, with 19 bases left in between. There are 14 residues in the CDR3. The CDR3 DNA reads TGCAGCTCCCTTAACCCCCAGGGGCACACTGAAGCTTTCTTT. Amino acid sequence: CSSLNPQGHTEAFF.

The chain is built from TRBV9 and TRBJ2-3; perhaps TRBD1 as D (5 bases). This CDR3 region has 15 residues. Germline V gene sequence: CDR1 SGDLS, CDR2 YYNGEE. V lost 0 bases to trimming and J lost 2 bases, with 10 bases between them. The CDR3 nucleotides are TGTGCCAGCAGCGTAGGAGACAGTCACACAGATACGCAGTATTTT. The encoded protein is CASSVGDSHTDTQYF.

This clone is deemed large. The chain links TRBV30 to TRBJ1-1; TRBD1 is a possible D gene (6 bases). V lost 4 bases to trimming and J lost 4 bases, with 13 bases between them. The CDR3 has 13 residues. The germline V gene encodes CDR1 GTSNPN and CDR2 SVGIG (reference sequence). Here the CDR3 DNA reads TGTGCCTGGACCCCAGGGGTGAGCACTGAAGCTTTCTTT. It codes for CAWTPGVSTEAFF.

The rearrangement joins TRBV29-1 to TRBJ2-3; 12 bases match TRBD2. Germline CDR1 reads SQVTM; CDR2 reads ANQGSEA. This CDR3 has 19 amino acids. Trimming removed 3 bases from V and 0 bases from J; junction bases left unmatched: 13. The CDR3 DNA reads TGCAGCGTTGATTTGGCTAGCGGGGGGGAAGTCTATAGCACAGATACGCAGTATTTT. It translates to CSVDLASGGEVYSTDTQYF.

This chain joins TRBV4-3 and TRBJ1-6; the match to TRBD1 covers 8 bases. Germline V gene data show CDR1 as LGHNA and CDR2 as YSLEER. The CDR3 length is 21 residues. Unmatched junction bases numbered 16, after V lost 0 bases and J lost 3 bases. CDR3 coding DNA: TGCGCCAGCAGCCAAGATCTCCCGGGACAGGACCATCTCTTCTATAATTCACCCCTCCACTTT. It specifies CASSQDLPGQDHLFYNSPLHF.

The rearrangement uses TRBV19 and TRBJ2-1; D is undetermined. V dropped 5 bases and J dropped 4 bases, with 15 bases sitting between them. This CDR3 comprises 15 residues. Germline CDR1 LNHDA, CDR2 SQIVND (reference sequence). CDR3 in DNA: TGTGCCAGTAGTTTGGCAGGCTCGTTTTACAATGAGCAGTTCTTC. It is translated as CASSLAGSFYNEQFF.

In its sample, this clone ranks as medium-sized. The rearrangement links TRBV4-1 to TRBJ1-2; 11 nucleotides line up with TRBD1. The CDR3 length is 17 residues. From germline, CDR1 is MGHRA and CDR2 YSYEKL. J gave up 7 bases and V 0 bases, and 10 bases lay outside the gene matches. CDR3 in DNA: TGCGCCAGCAGCCAAGATTGGGGGACAGGGGGTTCCGCTGGCTACACCTTC. Translated, it gives CASSQDWGTGGSAGYTF.